What follows is one T cell receptor (beta chain) and its context. The data originate from a study of T cells expressing NK-cell markers. For each CDR3 protein, TCRdb gives one entry from its re-call of the 5' RACE reads, without DNA. The sample data list some 600,000 distinct CDR3 sequences. The CDR3 totals 15 residues. Sequencing input: blood T cells: a sorted CD56 or NKG2C T cell subset, CD4+ or CD8+ T cells, or bulk PBMC T cells (not recorded which). This chain connects TRBV12-3 or TRBV12-4 to TRBJ1-2. This sequence was found in a young man in good health. CDR3 protein: CASSLGGRVTYGYTF.